The T cell receptor (beta chain) under discussion was sequenced for a study of shared clonotypes between healthy human individuals. Study as a whole: The study drew on a couple of women and a few men aged 18 to 49 as donors.

Whole-study results and caveats: Larger richness was generally estimated for naive than memory subsets.

The ends lost 2 bases at V and 4 bases at J; junction bases unmatched: 4. CDR1 is SEHNR, CDR2 FQNEAQ, per germline (reference sequence). The CDR3 has 16 amino acids. When replicate PCRs were run on sorted subsets, they used approximately 210 ng DNA, about 30,000 T cell genomes. Assay used: immunoSEQ multiplex PCR; TCRdb lists only in-frame clones, some missing. The sample records roughly 1,100,000 clones, approximately 70% being singletons. In the CD4+ fraction, cells were divided into CD45RA+ naive and CD45RA-negative memory subsets. Turning to this clone: Its antigen is unidentified.

This TCR was sampled from a young man in good health. The sample was memory CD4+ T cells sorted from blood. Stated subset: CD45RA-negative fraction. This chain joins TRBV7-9 and TRBJ2-3; 12 nucleotides agree with TRBD2. CDR3 protein: CASSLNLAGGPDTQYF. The CDR3 coding sequence is TGTGCCAGCAGCTTAAACCTAGCGGGGGGGCCAGATACGCAGTATTTT.